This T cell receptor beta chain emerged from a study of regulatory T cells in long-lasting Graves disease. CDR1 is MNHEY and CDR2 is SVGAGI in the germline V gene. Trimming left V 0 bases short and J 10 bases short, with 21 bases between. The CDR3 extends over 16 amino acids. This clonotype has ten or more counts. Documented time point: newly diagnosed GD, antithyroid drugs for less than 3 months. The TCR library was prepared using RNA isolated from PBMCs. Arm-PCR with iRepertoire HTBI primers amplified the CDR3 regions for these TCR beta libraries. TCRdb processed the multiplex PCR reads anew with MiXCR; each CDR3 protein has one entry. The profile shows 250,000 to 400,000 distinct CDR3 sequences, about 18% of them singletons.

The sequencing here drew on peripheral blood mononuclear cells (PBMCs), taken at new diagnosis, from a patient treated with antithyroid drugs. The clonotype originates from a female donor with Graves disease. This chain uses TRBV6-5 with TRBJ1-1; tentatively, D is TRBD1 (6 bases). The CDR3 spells CASSYSILGYRETAFF. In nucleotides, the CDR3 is TGTGCCAGCAGTTACTCGATTCTTGGCTACAGGGAAACAGCTTTCTTT.